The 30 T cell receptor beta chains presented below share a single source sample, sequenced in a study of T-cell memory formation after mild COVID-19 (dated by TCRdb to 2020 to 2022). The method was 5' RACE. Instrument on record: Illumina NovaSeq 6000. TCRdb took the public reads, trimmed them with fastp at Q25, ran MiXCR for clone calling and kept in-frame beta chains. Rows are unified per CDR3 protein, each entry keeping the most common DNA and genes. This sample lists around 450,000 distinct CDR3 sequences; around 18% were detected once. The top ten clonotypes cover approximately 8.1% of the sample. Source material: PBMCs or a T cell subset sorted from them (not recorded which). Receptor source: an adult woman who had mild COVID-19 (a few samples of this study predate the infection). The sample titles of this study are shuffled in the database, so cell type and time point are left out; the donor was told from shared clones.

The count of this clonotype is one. CDR3 bases: TGCGCCAGCAGCCTATTTCAGGGGCCGAACACTGAAGCTTTCTTT. Amino acids: CASSLFQGPNTEAFF. The rearrangement links TRBV4-1 to TRBJ1-1; perhaps TRBD1 as D (6 bases). Between the trimmed V and J ends, which lost 4 bases and 1 base, there was a span of 13 bases. The CDR3 covers 15 residues. Germline CDR1 is MGHRA and CDR2 is YSYEKL.

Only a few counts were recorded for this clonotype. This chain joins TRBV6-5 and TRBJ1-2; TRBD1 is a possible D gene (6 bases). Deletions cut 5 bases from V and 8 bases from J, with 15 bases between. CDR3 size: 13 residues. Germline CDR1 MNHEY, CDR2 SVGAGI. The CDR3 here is CASSTGHPQGYTF. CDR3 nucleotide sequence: TGTGCCAGCAGTACGGGACATCCTCAGGGCTACACCTTC.

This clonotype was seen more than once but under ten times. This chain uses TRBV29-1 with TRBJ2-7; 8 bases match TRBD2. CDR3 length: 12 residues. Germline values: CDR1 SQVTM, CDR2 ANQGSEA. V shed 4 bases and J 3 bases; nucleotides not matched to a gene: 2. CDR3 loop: CSVGLAGYEQYF. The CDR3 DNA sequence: TGCAGCGTTGGGCTAGCGGGCTACGAGCAGTACTTC.

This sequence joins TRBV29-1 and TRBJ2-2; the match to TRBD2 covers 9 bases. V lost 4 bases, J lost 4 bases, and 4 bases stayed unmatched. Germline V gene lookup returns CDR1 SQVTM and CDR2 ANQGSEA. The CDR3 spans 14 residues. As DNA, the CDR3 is TGCAGCGTTGGGAATAGCGGGGGCACCGGGGAGCTGTTTTTT. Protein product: CSVGNSGGTGELFF.

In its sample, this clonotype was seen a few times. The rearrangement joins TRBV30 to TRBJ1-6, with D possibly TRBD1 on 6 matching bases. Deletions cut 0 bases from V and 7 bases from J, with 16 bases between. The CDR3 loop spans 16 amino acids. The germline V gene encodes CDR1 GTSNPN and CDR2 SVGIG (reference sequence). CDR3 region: CAWSVRPVGTNSPLHF. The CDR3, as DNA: TGTGCCTGGAGTGTAAGGCCCGTGGGGACAAATTCACCCCTCCACTTT.

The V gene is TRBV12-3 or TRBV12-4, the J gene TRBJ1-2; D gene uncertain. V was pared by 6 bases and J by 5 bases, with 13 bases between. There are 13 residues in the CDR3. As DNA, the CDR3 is TGTGCCAGCAGCCTCGGACGGGGATATGGCTACACCTTC. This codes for CASSLGRGYGYTF.

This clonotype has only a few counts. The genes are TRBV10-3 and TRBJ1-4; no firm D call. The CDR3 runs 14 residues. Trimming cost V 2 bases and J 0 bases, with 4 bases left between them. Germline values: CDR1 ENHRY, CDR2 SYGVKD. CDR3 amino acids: CAISEGATNEKLFF. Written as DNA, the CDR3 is TGTGCCATCAGTGAGGGGGCAACTAATGAAAAACTGTTTTTT.

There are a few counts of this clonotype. The CDR3 coding sequence is TGTGCCAGCAGCCGATTTACCACAGGGCAGCGGGGCTACACCTTC. Its protein product is CASSRFTTGQRGYTF. The chain couples TRBV14 to TRBJ1-2; possibly TRBD1 for D (6 bases). The germline gives CDR1 SGHDN, CDR2 FVKESK. Trimming shortened V by 4 bases and J by 8 bases, and 20 bases separated the two germline ends. The CDR3 is 15 residues long.

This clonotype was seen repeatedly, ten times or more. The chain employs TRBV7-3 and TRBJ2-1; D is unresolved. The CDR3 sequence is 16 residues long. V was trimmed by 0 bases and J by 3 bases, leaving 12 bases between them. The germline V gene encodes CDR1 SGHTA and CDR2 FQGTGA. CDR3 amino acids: CASSLTSSTYYNEQFF. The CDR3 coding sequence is TGTGCCAGCAGCTTAACTAGCTCTACCTACTACAATGAGCAGTTCTTC.

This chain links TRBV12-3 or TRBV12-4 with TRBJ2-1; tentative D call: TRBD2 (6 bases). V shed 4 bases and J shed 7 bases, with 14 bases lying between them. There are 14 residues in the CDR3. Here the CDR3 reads CASSSSGVLNEQFF. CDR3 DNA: TGTGCCAGCAGTTCCTCGGGGGTATTGAATGAGCAGTTCTTC.

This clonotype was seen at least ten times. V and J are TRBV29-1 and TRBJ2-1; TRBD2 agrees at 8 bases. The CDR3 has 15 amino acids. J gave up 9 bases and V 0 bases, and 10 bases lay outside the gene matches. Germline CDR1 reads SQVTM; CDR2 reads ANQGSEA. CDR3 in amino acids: CSVEDFQREYGEQFF. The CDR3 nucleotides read TGCAGCGTTGAAGATTTCCAGCGGGAGTACGGTGAGCAGTTCTTC.

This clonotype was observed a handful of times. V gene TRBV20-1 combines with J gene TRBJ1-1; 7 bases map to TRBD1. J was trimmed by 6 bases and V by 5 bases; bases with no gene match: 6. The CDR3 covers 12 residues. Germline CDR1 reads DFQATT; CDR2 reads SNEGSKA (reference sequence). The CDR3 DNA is TGCAGTGCTCCTGCACAGGGGCCTGAAGCTTTCTTT. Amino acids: CSAPAQGPEAFF.

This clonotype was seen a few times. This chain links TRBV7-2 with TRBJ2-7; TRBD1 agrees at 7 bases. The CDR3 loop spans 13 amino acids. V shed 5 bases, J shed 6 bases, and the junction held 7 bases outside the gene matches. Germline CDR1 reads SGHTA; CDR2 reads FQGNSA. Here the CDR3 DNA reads TGTGCCAGCAGCCCACAGGGGATTGGCGAGCAGTACTTC. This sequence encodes CASSPQGIGEQYF. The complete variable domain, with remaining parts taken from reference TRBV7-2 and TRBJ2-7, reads GAGVSQSPSNKVTEKGKDVELRCDPISGHTALYWYRQSLGQGLEFLIYFQGNSAPDKSGLPSDRFSAERTGGSVSTLTIQRTQQEDSAVYLCASSPQGIGEQYFGPGTRLTVT.

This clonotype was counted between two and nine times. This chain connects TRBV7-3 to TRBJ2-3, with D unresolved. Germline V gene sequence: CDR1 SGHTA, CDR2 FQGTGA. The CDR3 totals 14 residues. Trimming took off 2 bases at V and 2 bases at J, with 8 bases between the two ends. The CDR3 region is CASSLGDPTDTQYF. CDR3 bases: TGTGCCAGCAGCTTAGGGGATCCCACAGATACGCAGTATTTT.

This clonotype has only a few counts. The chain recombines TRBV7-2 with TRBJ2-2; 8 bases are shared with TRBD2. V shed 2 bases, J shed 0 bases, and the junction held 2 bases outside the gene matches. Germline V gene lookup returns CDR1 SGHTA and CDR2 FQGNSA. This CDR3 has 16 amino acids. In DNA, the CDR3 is TGTGCCAGCAGCTTAAATAGCGGGACGAACACCGGGGAGCTGTTTTTT. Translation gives CASSLNSGTNTGELFF.

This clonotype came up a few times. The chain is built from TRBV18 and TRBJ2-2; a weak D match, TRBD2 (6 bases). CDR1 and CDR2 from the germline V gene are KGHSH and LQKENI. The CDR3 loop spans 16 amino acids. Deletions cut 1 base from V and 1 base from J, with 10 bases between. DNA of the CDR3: TGTGCCAGCTCACCACTTAGCGGCGGGAACACCGGGGAGCTGTTTTTT. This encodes CASSPLSGGNTGELFF.

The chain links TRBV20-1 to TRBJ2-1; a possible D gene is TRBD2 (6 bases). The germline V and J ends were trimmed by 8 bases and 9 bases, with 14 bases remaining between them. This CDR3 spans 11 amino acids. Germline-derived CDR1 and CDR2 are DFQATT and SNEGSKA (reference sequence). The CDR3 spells CSQVAGLEQFF. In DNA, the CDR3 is TGCAGTCAGGTGGCGGGACTTGAGCAGTTCTTC.

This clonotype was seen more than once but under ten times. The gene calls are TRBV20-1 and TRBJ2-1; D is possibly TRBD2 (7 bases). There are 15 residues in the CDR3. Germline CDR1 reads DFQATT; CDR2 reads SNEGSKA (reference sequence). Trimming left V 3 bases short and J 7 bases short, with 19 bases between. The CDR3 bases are TGCAGTGCTAGGTCCGCGGGGGCCTTGAGGAATGAGCAGTTCTTC. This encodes CSARSAGALRNEQFF.

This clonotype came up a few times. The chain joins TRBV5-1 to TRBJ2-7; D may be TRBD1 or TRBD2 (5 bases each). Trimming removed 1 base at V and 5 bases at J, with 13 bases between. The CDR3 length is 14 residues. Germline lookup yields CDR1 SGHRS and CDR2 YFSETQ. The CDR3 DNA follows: TGCGCCAGCAGCTTGCAGGGACCGAGTGACGAGCAGTACTTC. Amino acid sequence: CASSLQGPSDEQYF. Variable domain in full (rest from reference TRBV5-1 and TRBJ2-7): KAGVTQTPRYLIKTRGQQVTLSCSPISGHRSVSWYQQTPGQGLQFLFEYFSETQRNKGNFPGRFSGRQFSNSRSEMNVSTLELGDSALYLCASSLQGPSDEQYFGPGTRLTVT.

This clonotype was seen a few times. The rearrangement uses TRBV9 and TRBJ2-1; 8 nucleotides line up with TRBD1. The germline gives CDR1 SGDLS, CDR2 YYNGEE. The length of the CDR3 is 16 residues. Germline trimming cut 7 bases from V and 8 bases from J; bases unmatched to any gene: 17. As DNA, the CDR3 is TGTGCCAGCTCTACGAGCCCCCGGACAGGGATCCATGAGCAGTTCTTC. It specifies CASSTSPRTGIHEQFF.

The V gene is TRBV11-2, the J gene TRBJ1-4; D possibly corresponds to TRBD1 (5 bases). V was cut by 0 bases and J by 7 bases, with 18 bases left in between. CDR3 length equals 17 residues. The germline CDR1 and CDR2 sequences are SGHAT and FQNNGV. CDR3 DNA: TGTGCCAGCAGCTTAGATAGGGGACGGGAGGATGGTGAAAAACTGTTTTTT. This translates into CASSLDRGREDGEKLFF.

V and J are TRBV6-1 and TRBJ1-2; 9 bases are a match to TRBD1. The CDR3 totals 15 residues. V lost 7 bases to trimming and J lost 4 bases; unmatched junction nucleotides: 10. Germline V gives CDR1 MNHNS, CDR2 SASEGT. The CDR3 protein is CASTSGTGLSYGYTF. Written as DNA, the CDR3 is TGTGCCAGCACCTCGGGGACAGGGTTGTCCTATGGCTACACCTTC.

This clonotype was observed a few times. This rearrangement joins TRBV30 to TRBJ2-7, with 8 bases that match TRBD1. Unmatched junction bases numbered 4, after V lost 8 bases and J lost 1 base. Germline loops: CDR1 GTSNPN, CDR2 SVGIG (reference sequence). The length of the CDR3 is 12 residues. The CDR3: CAADRGSYEQYF. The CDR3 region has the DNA TGTGCCGCAGACAGGGGTTCCTACGAGCAGTACTTC.

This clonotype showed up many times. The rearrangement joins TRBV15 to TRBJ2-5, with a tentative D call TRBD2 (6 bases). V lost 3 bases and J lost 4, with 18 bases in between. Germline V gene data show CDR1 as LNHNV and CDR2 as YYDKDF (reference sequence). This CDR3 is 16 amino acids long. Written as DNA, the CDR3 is TGTGCCACCAGCAGTAGATCCGGGACTGAAATAGAGACCCAGTACTTC. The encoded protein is CATSSRSGTEIETQYF.

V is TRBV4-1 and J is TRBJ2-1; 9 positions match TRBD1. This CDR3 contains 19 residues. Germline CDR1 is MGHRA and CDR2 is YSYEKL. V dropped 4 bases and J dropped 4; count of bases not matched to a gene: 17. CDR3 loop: CASSRYINFRTGDYNEQFF. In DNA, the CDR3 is TGCGCCAGCAGCCGTTACATCAATTTTAGGACAGGGGATTACAATGAGCAGTTCTTC.

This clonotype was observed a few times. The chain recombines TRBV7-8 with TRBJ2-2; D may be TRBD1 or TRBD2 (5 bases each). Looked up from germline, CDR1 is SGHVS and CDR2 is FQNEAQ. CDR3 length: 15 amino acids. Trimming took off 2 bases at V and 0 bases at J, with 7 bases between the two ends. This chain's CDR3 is CASSLMGANTGELFF. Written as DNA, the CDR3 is TGTGCCAGCAGCTTAATGGGGGCGAACACCGGGGAGCTGTTTTTT.

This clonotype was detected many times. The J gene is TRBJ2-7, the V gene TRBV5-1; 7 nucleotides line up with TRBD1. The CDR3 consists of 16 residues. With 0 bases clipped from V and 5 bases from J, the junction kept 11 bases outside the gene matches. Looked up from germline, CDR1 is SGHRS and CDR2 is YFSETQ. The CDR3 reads CASSLDTGAFRNEQYF. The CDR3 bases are TGCGCCAGCAGCTTGGATACAGGGGCTTTTAGGAACGAGCAGTACTTC.

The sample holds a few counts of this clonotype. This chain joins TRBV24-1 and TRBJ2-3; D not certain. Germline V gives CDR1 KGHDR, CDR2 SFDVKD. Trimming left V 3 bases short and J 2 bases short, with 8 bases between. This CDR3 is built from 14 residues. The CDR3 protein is CATSDPLPTDTQYF. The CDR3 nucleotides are TGTGCCACCAGTGATCCCCTCCCCACAGATACGCAGTATTTT.

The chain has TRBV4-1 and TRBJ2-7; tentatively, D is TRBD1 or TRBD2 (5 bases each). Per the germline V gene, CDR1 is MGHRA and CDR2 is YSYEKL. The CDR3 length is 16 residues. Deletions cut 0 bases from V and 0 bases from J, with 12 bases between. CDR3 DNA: TGCGCCAGCAGCCAAGATTCAGGGAGACACTCCTACGAGCAGTACTTC. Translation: CASSQDSGRHSYEQYF.

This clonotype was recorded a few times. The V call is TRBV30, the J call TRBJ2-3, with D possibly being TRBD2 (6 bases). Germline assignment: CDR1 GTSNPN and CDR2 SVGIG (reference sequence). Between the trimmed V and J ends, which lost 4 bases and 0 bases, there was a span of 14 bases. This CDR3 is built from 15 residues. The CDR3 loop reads CAWIAGSRSTDTQYF. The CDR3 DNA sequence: TGTGCCTGGATTGCCGGGAGCCGTAGCACAGATACGCAGTATTTT.